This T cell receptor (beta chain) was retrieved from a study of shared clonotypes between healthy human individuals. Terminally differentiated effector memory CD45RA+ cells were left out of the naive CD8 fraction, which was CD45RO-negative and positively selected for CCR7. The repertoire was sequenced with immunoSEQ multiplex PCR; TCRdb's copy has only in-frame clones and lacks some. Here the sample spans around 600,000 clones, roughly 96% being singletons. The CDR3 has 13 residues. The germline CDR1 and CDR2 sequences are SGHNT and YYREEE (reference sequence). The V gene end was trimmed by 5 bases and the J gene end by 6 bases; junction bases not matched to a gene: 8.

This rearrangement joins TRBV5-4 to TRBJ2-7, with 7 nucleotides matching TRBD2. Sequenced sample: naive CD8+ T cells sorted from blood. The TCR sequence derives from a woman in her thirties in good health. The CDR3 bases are TGTGCCAGCAGGCCCTGGGAGGGGCTCGAGCAGTACTTC. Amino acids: CASRPWEGLEQYF.